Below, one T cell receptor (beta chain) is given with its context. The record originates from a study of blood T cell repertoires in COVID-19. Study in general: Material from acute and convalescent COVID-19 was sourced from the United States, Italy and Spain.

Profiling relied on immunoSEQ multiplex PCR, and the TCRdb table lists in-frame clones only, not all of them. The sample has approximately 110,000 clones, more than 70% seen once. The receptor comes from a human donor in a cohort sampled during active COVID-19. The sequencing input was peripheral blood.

CDR3 sequence reads: CASSPGTSGLGQYF. CDR3 nucleotide sequence: TGTGCCAGCAGCCCCGGGACTAGCGGGCTTGGGCAGTATTTT. The chain has TRBV9 and TRBJ2-3; TRBD2 matches at 12 bases. V was pared by 4 bases and J by 11 bases, with 8 bases of the junction left unmatched. Looked up from germline, CDR1 is SGDLS and CDR2 is YYNGEE. CDR3 length: 14 residues. The entire variable domain, with the rest obtained from reference TRBV9 and TRBJ2-3, is as follows: DSGVTQTPKHLITATGQRVTLRCSPRSGDLSVYWYQQSLDQGLQFLIQYYNGEERAKGNILERFSAQQFPDLHSELNLSSLELGDSALYFCASSPGTSGLGQYFGPGTRLTVL.